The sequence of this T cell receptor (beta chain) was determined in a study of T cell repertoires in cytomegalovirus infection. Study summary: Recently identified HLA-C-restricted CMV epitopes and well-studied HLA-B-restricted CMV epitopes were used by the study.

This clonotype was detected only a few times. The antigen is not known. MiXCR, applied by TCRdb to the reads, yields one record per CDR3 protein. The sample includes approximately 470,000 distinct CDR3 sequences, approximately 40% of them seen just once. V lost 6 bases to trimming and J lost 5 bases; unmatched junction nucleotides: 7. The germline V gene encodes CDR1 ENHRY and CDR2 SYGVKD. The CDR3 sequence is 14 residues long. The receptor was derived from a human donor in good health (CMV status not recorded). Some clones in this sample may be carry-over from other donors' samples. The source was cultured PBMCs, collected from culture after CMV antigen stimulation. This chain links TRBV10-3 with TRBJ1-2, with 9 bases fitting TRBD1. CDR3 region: CAIRDLGQGYGYTF. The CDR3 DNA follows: TGTGCCATCAGGGATCTGGGACAGGGTTATGGCTACACCTTC.